Here is one T cell receptor (beta chain) with its context. The assay was immunoSEQ multiplex PCR, and TCRdb's table has in-frame clones only and misses some. Among 45,000 to 65,000 clones listed, 90% to 95% were seen once. This CDR3 has 15 amino acids. In germline, CDR1 is SGHTA, CDR2 FQGNSA. V shed 0 bases, J shed 5 bases, and the junction held 6 bases outside the gene matches. These data originate in a study of technical replicates of blood from a handful of donors. This sequence was found in a human donor in good health. Some clones in this sample may be carry-over from other donors' samples. The V call is TRBV7-2, the J call TRBJ2-7, with TRBD2 matching over 8 bases. The specimen sequenced was PBMCs. CDR3 amino acids: CASSLAGTSRHEQYF. The CDR3 DNA reads as TGTGCCAGCAGCTTAGCAGGGACTAGTCGGCACGAGCAGTACTTC.